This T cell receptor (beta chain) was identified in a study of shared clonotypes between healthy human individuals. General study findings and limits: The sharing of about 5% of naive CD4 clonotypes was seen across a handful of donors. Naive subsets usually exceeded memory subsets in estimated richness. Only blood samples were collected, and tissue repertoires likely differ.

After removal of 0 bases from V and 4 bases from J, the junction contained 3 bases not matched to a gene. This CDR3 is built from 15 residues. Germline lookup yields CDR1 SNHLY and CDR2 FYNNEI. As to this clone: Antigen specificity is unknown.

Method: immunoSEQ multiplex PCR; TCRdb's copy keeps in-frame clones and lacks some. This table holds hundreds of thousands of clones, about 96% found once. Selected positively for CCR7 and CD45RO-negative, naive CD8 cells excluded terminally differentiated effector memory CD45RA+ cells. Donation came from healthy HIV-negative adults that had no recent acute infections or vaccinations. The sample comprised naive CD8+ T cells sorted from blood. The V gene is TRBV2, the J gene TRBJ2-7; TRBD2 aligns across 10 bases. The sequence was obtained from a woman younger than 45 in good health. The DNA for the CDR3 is TGTGCCAGCAGTGAAGCCAGCGGGAGGGCGTACGAGCAGTACTTC. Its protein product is CASSEASGRAYEQYF.